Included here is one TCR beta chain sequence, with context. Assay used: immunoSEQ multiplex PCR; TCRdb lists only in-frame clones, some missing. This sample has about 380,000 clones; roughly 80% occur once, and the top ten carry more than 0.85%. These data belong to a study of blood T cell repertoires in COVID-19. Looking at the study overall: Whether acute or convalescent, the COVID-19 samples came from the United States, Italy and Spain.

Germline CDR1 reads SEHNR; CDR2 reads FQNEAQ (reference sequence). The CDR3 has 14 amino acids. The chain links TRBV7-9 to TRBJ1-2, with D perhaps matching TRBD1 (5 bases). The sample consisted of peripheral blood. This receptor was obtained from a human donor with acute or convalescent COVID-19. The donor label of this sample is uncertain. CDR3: CATPRADRGYGYTF. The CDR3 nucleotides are TGTGCAACGCCCCGGGCAGACAGAGGCTATGGCTACACCTTC.